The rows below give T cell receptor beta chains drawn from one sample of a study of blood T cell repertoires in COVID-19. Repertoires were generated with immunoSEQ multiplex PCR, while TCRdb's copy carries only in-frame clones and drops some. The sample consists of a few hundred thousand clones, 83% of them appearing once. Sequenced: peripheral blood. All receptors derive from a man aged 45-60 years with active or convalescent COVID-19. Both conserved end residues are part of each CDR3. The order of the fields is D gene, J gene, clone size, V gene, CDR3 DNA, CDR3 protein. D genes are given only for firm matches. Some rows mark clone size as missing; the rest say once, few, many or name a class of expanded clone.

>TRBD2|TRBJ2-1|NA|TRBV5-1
TGCGCCAGCAGCTCTACTAGCGGGAGGAGTAATGAGCAGTTCTTC
CASSSTSGRSNEQFF
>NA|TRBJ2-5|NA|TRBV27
TGTGCCAGCAGTTTATCGGACAGATCGGAGACCCAGTACTTC
CASSLSDRSETQYF
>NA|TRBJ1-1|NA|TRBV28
TGTGCCAGCAGTTTTCCCCAGGGGAGAGAAATGAACACTGAAGCTTTCTTT
CASSFPQGREMNTEAFF
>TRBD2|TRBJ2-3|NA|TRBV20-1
TGCAGTGCTAGTTCTAGCGGGGCCGACACAGATACGCAGTATTTT
CSASSSGADTDTQYF
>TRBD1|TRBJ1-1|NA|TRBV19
TGTGCCAGCACCGACAGGGGGCCCGAAGCTTTCTTT
CASTDRGPEAFF
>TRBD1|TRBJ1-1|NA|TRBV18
TGTGCCAGCTCAGCTAGCCGGGACAGTAACACTGAAGCTTTCTTT
CASSASRDSNTEAFF
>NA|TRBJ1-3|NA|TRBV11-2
TGTGCCAGCAGCCCGCACAGGCGTGGAAACACCATATATTTT
CASSPHRRGNTIYF
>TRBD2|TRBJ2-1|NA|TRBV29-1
TGCAGCGTGATACGCGGGGGGGAAGAGCAGTTCTTC
CSVIRGGEEQFF
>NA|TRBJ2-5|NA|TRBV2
TGTGCCAGCAGTGTCTCAGGGGTTGGAGAGACCCAGTACTTC
CASSVSGVGETQYF
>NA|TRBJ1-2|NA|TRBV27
TGTGCCAGCAGGCCCGGGGGTGGGCAGATCTATGGCTACACCTTC
CASRPGGGQIYGYTF
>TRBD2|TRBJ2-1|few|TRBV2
TGTGCCAGCGGCAGACTAGCGGGAGGGCCTGTCAATGAGCAGTTCTTC
CASGRLAGGPVNEQFF
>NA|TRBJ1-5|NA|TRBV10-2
TGCGCCAGCACAGGAGGGGCGAGTAGCAATCAGCCCCAGCATTTT
CASTGGASSNQPQHF
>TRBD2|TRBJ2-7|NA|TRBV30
TGTGCCTGGAGTGCAACCGGGACTAGAGCTGACGAGCAGTACTTC
CAWSATGTRADEQYF
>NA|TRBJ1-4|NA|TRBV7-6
TGTGCCAGCAGCTTAGAAAAACAGATGACTAATGAAAAACTGTTTTTT
CASSLEKQMTNEKLFF
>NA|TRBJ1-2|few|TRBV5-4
TGTGCCAGCAGCTTGGAGCCTGCCGGGGGCTACACCTTC
CASSLEPAGGYTF
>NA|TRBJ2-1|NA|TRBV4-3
TGCGCCAGCAGCCAAGAATTCGACTCCCCAAGAGACAATGAGCAGTTCTTC
CASSQEFDSPRDNEQFF
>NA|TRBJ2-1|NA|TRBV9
TGTGCCAGCAGCCGAGAGGGGAGCGGGCTGTCCTACAATGAGCAGTTCTTC
CASSREGSGLSYNEQFF
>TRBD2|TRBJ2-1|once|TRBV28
TGTGCCGGGGGGGTGTCCTACAATGAGCAGTTCTTC
CAGGVSYNEQFF
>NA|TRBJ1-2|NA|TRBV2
TGTGCCAGCAGGTACTTCGGATCAGGAGGCTATGGCTACACCTTC
CASRYFGSGGYGYTF
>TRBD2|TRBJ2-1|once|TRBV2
TGTGCCAGCAGAAGGAGCGGGAGGGCCGGTTACAATGAGCAGTTCTTC
CASRRSGRAGYNEQFF
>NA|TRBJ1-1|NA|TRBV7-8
TGTGCCAGCAGCTTAGTGACGCCCGGGGGGGTCGTGAACACTGAAGCTTTCTTT
CASSLVTPGGVVNTEAFF
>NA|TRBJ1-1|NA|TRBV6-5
TGTGCCAGCGGAGGCAGGGGCTATAGTGAAGCTTTCTTT
CASGGRGYSEAFF
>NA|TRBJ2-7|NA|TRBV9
TGTGCCAGCAGCGTCGGCGGGAATAACTACGAGCAGTACTTC
CASSVGGNNYEQYF
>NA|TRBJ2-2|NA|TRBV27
TGTGCCAGCAGTTTAAACAGGGCCGGGGAGCTGTTTTTT
CASSLNRAGELFF
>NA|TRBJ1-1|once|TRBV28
TGTGCCAGCAGTTTGGGAGCTAGGAACACTGAAGCTTTCTTT
CASSLGARNTEAFF
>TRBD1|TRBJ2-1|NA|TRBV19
TGTGCCAGTAGTATCGCGGGACAGGGGTCCAATGAGCAGTTCTTC
CASSIAGQGSNEQFF
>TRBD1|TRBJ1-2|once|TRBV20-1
TGCAGTGCAGACCCAGGGGGTGGCTACACCTTC
CSADPGGGYTF
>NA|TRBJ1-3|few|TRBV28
TGTGCCAGCACAAGGGGCCCGAGCTCTGGAAACACCATATATTTT
CASTRGPSSGNTIYF
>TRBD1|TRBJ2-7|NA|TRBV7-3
TGTGCCAGCAGCTTAGCACAGGGGTACGAGCAGTACTTC
CASSLAQGYEQYF
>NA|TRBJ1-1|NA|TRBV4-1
TGCGCCAGCAGTCCGGTGGTGGTGATGAACACTGAAGCTTTCTTT
CASSPVVVMNTEAFF
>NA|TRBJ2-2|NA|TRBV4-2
TGTGCCAGCAGTCCTAACACCGGGGAGCTGTTTTTT
CASSPNTGELFF
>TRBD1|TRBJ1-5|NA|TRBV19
TGTGCCAGTAGTCGCAGGGGGCGCGATCAGCCCCAGCATTTT
CASSRRGRDQPQHF
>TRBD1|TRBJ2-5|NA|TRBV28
TGTGCCAGCAAGACAGGGGGCGAAGAGACCCAGTACTTC
CASKTGGEETQYF
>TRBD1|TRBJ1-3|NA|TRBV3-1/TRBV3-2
TGTGCCAGCAGCCAAGGGGGGACAGGGGCTGGAAACACCATATATTTT
CASSQGGTGAGNTIYF
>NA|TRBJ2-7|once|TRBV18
TGTGCCAGCTCACCACCGGGCGAATACACCGCCTACGAGCAGTACTTC
CASSPPGEYTAYEQYF
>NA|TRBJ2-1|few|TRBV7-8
TGTGCCAGCAGCCTCCGGGACCCCAGGAGGGCTCGGCAGTTCTTC
CASSLRDPRRARQFF
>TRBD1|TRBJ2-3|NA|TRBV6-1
TGTGCCAGCAGTGCTCTGACAGGGGGCGGGACAGATACGCAGTATTTT
CASSALTGGGTDTQYF
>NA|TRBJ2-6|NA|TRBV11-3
TGTGCCAGCAGCCCAGGGGTACCTGGGGCCAACGTCCTGACTTTC
CASSPGVPGANVLTF
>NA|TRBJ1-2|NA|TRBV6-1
TGTGCCAGCAGTGAAGACAGGGCTCCCTATGGCTACACCTTC
CASSEDRAPYGYTF
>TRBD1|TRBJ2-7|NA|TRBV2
TGTGCCAGCAGTCGACAGGGTTCCTACGAGCAGTACTTC
CASSRQGSYEQYF
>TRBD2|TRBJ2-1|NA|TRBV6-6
TGTGCCAGCAGTAAGACTAGCGGGATCTACAATGAGCAGTTCTTC
CASSKTSGIYNEQFF
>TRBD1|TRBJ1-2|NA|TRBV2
TGTGCCAGAGGGACAGGGCATGGCTACACCTTC
CARGTGHGYTF
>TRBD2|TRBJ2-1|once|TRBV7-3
TGTGCCAGCAGCTTAAGACCCCCTGGGACTAGCGGTAGTGAGCAGTTCTTC
CASSLRPPGTSGSEQFF
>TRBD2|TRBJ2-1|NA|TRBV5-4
TGTGCCAGCAGCCCGGTGACTAGCGGCTACAATGAGCAGTTCTTC
CASSPVTSGYNEQFF
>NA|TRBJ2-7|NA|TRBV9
TGTGCCAGCAGCGTAGGGGCCGTGGGCTCCTCCTACGAGCAGTACTTC
CASSVGAVGSSYEQYF
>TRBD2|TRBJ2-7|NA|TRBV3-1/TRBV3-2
TGTGCCAGCAGCCACCCCGGGACTAGCGCCGAGCAGTACTTC
CASSHPGTSAEQYF
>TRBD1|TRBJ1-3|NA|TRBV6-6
TGTGCCAGCATCTACGGACAGGATGGAAACACCATATATTTT
CASIYGQDGNTIYF
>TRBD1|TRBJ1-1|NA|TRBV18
TGTGCCAGCTCACAGCTAGGGACAGGGCGTGGGGAAACTGAAGCTTTCTTT
CASSQLGTGRGETEAFF